A single TCR beta chain is shown here with its context. Its specificity is unknown. V dropped 0 bases and J dropped 2; count of bases not matched to a gene: 8. This CDR3 has 17 residues. CDR1 and CDR2 from the germline V gene are MDHEN and SYDVKM. This entry comes from a study of T cells after yellow fever vaccination. Whole-study results and caveats: Bulk-population clonotypes that are abundant could appear as contaminants in FACS-sorted repertoires. Shared CD4/CD8 clonotypes were a small share, likely from convergent recombination. Detected again after the booster were most primary-vaccination clones, at almost 97% CD4 and approximately 87% CD8.

5'RACE template switching generated TCR cDNA, adding a universal primer site and UMIs. MiXCR, run by TCRdb on the 5' RACE reads, gives a single entry per CDR3 protein. Here the sample spans approximately 550,000 distinct CDR3 sequences, about 19% being singletons. The sample in question was PBMCs, obtained 15 days after the yellow fever booster vaccination. The chain uses TRBV28 and TRBJ2-3; TRBD1 matches at 7 bases. The sequence was obtained from a man aged 25-45 years who received the YFV17D yellow fever vaccine. Written as DNA, the CDR3 is TGTGCCAGCAGTTTATGGGGATCGACAGGGTCCACAGATACGCAGTATTTT. Its translation is CASSLWGSTGSTDTQYF.